Listed below are T cell receptor beta chains from one sample, sequenced in a study of cytomegalovirus exposure and HLA in healthy donors. Sequenced by immunoSEQ multiplex PCR; TCRdb stores in-frame clones only, minus some. The sample lists tens of thousands of clones, about 73% occurring once. The material sequenced was PBMCs. All receptors derive from a woman in her forties or fifties in good health and CMV-seropositive. CDR3s include the opening cysteine and the closing phenylalanine or tryptophan. A D gene is named only where the DNA matches it firmly. A clone size is listed for some rows: how often the clone was seen (once, few, many), or a class if it is expanded.

d_call	clone_size	v_call	j_call	cdr3_aa	cdr3_nt
NA	NA	TRBV2	TRBJ2-5	CASSKGAIQETQYF	TGTGCCAGCAGTAAAGGGGCGATACAAGAGACCCAGTACTTC
NA	NA	TRBV28	TRBJ1-5	CASSLRGRLNQPQHF	TGTGCCAGCAGTTTGCGGGGGAGGTTAAATCAGCCCCAGCATTTT
TRBD1	NA	TRBV11-2	TRBJ1-1	CASSFARQGSGTEAFF	TGTGCCAGCAGCTTCGCCCGACAGGGGTCGGGCACTGAAGCTTTCTTT
NA	NA	TRBV18	TRBJ1-6	CASSPDRASPLHF	TGTGCCAGCTCACCCGACAGAGCATCACCCCTCCACTTT
NA	NA	TRBV5-1	TRBJ1-1	CASSPTTVMNTEAFF	TGCGCCAGCAGCCCGACGACAGTTATGAACACTGAAGCTTTCTTT
NA	NA	TRBV5-1	TRBJ1-2	CASSYLKGVGYTF	TGCGCCAGCAGTTATCTCAAGGGGGTTGGCTACACCTTC
TRBD1	NA	TRBV19	TRBJ2-1	CASSKDRATMSQFF	TGTGCCAGTAGTAAAGACAGGGCCACAATGAGTCAGTTCTTC
TRBD1	NA	TRBV10-3	TRBJ1-3	CAISESRGLQNTIYF	TGTGCCATCAGTGAGTCGAGGGGGCTCCAAAACACCATATATTTT
NA	NA	TRBV6-1	TRBJ2-7	CASRYRGGYEQYF	TGTGCCAGCAGGTACAGGGGAGGTTACGAGCAGTACTTC
TRBD1	NA	TRBV2	TRBJ2-1	CATQGQGVFEQFF	TGTGCCACCCAGGGACAGGGGGTTTTTGAGCAGTTCTTC
TRBD1	NA	TRBV4-1	TRBJ2-5	CASSRSGQLQETQYF	TGCGCCAGCAGCCGATCGGGACAGCTACAAGAGACCCAGTACTTC
TRBD1	NA	TRBV19	TRBJ1-2	CASSIALTDRVHGYTF	TGTGCCAGTAGTATAGCCCTCACAGACAGGGTCCATGGCTACACCTTC
NA	NA	TRBV19	TRBJ2-1	CAIRGPGPYNEQFF	TGTGCCATCAGGGGCCCTGGGCCTTACAATGAGCAGTTCTTC
NA	NA	TRBV5-1	TRBJ2-5	CASSRPRDQETQYF	TGCGCCAGCAGCAGACCCCGGGACCAAGAGACCCAGTACTTC
NA	NA	TRBV6-5	TRBJ1-6	CASRRTSYNSPLHF	TGTGCCAGCAGGAGGACATCCTATAATTCACCCCTCCACTTT
NA	few	TRBV2	TRBJ2-7	CANKNAAYEQYF	TGTGCCAACAAGAACGCGGCATACGAGCAGTACTTC
NA	NA	TRBV5-1	TRBJ2-3	CASSLDGTSTDTQYF	TGCGCCAGCAGCTTGGATGGTACTAGCACAGATACGCAGTATTTT
TRBD2	few	TRBV4-2	TRBJ2-2	CASSQNPGTSGHTGELFF	TGTGCCAGCAGCCAAAACCCCGGGACTAGCGGCCACACCGGGGAGCTGTTTTTT
NA	few	TRBV27	TRBJ1-1	CASSLRFPNTEAFF	TGTGCCAGCAGTTTACGGTTTCCGAACACTGAAGCTTTCTTT
TRBD1	NA	TRBV5-1	TRBJ2-7	CASSLHRDRAYEQYF	TGCGCCAGCAGCTTGCACCGGGACAGGGCTTACGAGCAGTACTTC
NA	few	TRBV5-4	TRBJ2-5	CASSSWTDQETQYF	TGTGCCAGCAGCTCTTGGACAGACCAAGAGACCCAGTACTTC
NA	once	TRBV7-8	TRBJ1-1	CASSSPRGGEEEAFF	TGTGCCAGCAGCTCCCCTAGGGGGGGGGAGGAGGAAGCTTTCTTT
NA	NA	TRBV7-3	TRBJ2-3	CSSSPMRASSTDTQYF	TGTTCCAGCAGCCCAATGAGAGCCTCTAGCACAGATACGCAGTATTTT
TRBD2	NA	TRBV28	TRBJ2-1	CASSPSSGVYNEQFF	TGTGCCAGCAGTCCCTCTAGCGGAGTCTACAATGAGCAGTTCTTC
TRBD1	NA	TRBV5-6	TRBJ2-5	CASSLSVGGETQYF	TGTGCCAGCAGCTTGTCGGTAGGGGGCGAGACCCAGTACTTC
TRBD1	NA	TRBV28	TRBJ1-1	CASSRLGTGREAFF	TGTGCCAGCAGCCGACTGGGGACAGGGCGGGAAGCTTTCTTT
TRBD1	NA	TRBV5-5	TRBJ2-2	CASSSGTVGTGELFF	TGTGCCAGCAGCTCGGGGACAGTGGGAACCGGGGAGCTGTTTTTT
NA	NA	TRBV9	TRBJ2-3	CASSVLAFSDTQYF	TGTGCCAGCAGCGTCCTAGCGTTCTCAGATACGCAGTATTTT
TRBD1	few	TRBV11-3	TRBJ1-5	CASSPPGTARFRPQHF	TGTGCCAGCAGCCCACCCGGGACAGCCCGTTTTAGGCCCCAGCATTTT
NA	NA	TRBV5-1	TRBJ1-1	CASRANTEAFF	TGCGCCAGCAGAGCGAACACTGAAGCTTTCTTT
TRBD2	NA	TRBV5-1	TRBJ2-7	CASSLHGLAGEHYEQYF	TGCGCCAGCAGCTTACACGGACTAGCGGGAGAACACTACGAGCAGTACTTC
NA	NA	TRBV30	TRBJ1-2	CAWSGGSVGGYTF	TGTGCCTGGAGTGGAGGATCCGTCGGGGGCTACACCTTC
TRBD1	NA	TRBV29-1	TRBJ2-3	CSVDGTGLTDTQYF	TGCAGCGTCGACGGGACAGGACTCACAGATACGCAGTATTTT
NA	NA	TRBV5-4	TRBJ2-5	CASSLRSSETQYF	TGTGCCAGCAGCTTGCGTAGTAGTGAGACCCAGTACTTC
TRBD2	NA	TRBV7-3	TRBJ2-3	CASSRGSMTDTQYF	TGTGCCAGCAGTCGCGGGAGTATGACAGATACGCAGTATTTT
NA	NA	TRBV4-1	TRBJ2-1	CASSQPARDNEQFF	TGCGCCAGCAGCCAACCAGCGAGAGACAATGAGCAGTTCTTC
NA	NA	TRBV5-4	TRBJ2-5	CASSLYGQETQYF	TGTGCCAGCAGCTTGTACGGGCAAGAGACCCAGTACTTC
NA	NA	TRBV19	TRBJ2-5	CASSELERETQYF	TGTGCCAGTAGTGAGTTGGAGCGGGAGACCCAGTACTTC
NA	NA	TRBV7-8	TRBJ1-1	CASSPGRNTEAFF	TGTGCCAGCAGCCCAGGGCGGAACACTGAAGCTTTCTTT
NA	NA	TRBV7-2	TRBJ2-7	CASSLPPGTYEQYF	TGTGCCAGCAGCTTACCCCCAGGGACCTACGAGCAGTACTTC
TRBD2	NA	TRBV28	TRBJ2-1	CASRKLAGAGEQFF	TGTGCCAGCAGGAAACTAGCGGGAGCTGGTGAGCAGTTCTTC
NA	NA	TRBV20-1	TRBJ1-4	CSARAKKSLFF	TGCAGTGCTAGAGCAAAAAAGAGTCTGTTTTTT
TRBD2	NA	TRBV11-2	TRBJ2-5	CASSGLLIAGEETQYF	TGTGCCAGCAGCGGGCTCCTAATAGCGGGAGAGGAGACCCAGTACTTC
NA	few	TRBV5-5	TRBJ2-2	CASSLLYREIGELFF	TGTGCCAGCAGCTTGTTGTACAGGGAGATCGGGGAGCTGTTTTTT
TRBD2	NA	TRBV7-9	TRBJ2-7	CASSLGRGGSYEQYF	TGTGCCAGCAGCTTAGGACGGGGGGGGTCCTACGAGCAGTACTTC
TRBD2	few	TRBV2	TRBJ2-1	CASTEGGLAGGNEQFF	TGTGCCAGCACCGAGGGAGGACTAGCGGGAGGGAATGAGCAGTTCTTC
NA	NA	TRBV6-6	TRBJ1-1	CASTQNTEAFF	TGTGCCAGCACCCAGAACACTGAAGCTTTCTTT
NA	NA	TRBV5-4	TRBJ1-1	CASSSGGRLNTEAFF	TGTGCCAGCAGTTCGGGCGGGAGACTGAACACTGAAGCTTTCTTT
NA	NA	TRBV29-1	TRBJ2-1	CSVHRTGNNEQFF	TGCAGCGTTCACCGGACTGGAAACAATGAGCAGTTCTTC
TRBD2	NA	TRBV7-8	TRBJ2-5	CASSYGTSGRALKTRYF	TGTGCCAGCAGCTACGGGACTAGCGGGAGGGCCCTGAAGACCCGGTACTTC
NA	NA	TRBV10-1	TRBJ2-7	CASSARGADYEQYF	TGCGCCAGCAGTGCCCGGGGGGCCGACTACGAGCAGTACTTC